The rows below give T cell receptor beta chains drawn from one sample of a study of shared clonotypes between healthy human individuals. Profiling relied on immunoSEQ multiplex PCR, and the TCRdb table lists in-frame clones only, not all of them. There are about 650,000 clones in the sample; nearly 97% occur only once, and approximately 0.1% lies in the top ten. Source material: naive CD8+ T cells sorted from blood. These receptors were collected from a woman aged 25 to 45 in good health. Both conserved end residues are part of each CDR3. The order of the fields is J gene, V gene, CDR3 protein.

j_call: TRBJ2-1; v_call: TRBV28; cdr3_aa: CASSRDRDNEQFF
j_call: TRBJ2-2; v_call: TRBV27; cdr3_aa: CASSAGQYTGELFF
j_call: TRBJ2-7; v_call: TRBV9; cdr3_aa: CASSGSGRASYEQYF
j_call: TRBJ2-3; v_call: TRBV5-4; cdr3_aa: CASSSLAGGEDTQYF
j_call: TRBJ1-4; v_call: TRBV6-6; cdr3_aa: CASLSTVPNEKLFF
j_call: TRBJ2-1; v_call: TRBV19; cdr3_aa: CASSSQLAYNEQFF
j_call: TRBJ2-1; v_call: TRBV2; cdr3_aa: CASSSGTQPEQFF
j_call: -; v_call: TRBV4-1; cdr3_aa: CASSPRGSLYEQYF
j_call: TRBJ2-7; v_call: TRBV27; cdr3_aa: CAIGQGYEQYF
j_call: TRBJ1-1; v_call: TRBV14; cdr3_aa: CASSHDRGGNTEAFF
j_call: TRBJ2-7; v_call: TRBV27; cdr3_aa: CASSYRGSYEQYF
j_call: TRBJ2-2; v_call: TRBV5-5; cdr3_aa: CASSLVSAGELFF
j_call: TRBJ2-1; v_call: TRBV13; cdr3_aa: CASSLRLAGWSSYNEQFF
j_call: -; v_call: TRBV6-1; cdr3_aa: CASAQGLGSYEQYF
j_call: TRBJ2-7; v_call: TRBV11-2; cdr3_aa: CASSLAGIDEQYF
j_call: TRBJ2-3; v_call: TRBV9; cdr3_aa: CASSAAGPTDTQYF